This TCR beta chain comes out of a study of blood T cell repertoires in COVID-19. Study context: Acute and convalescent COVID-19 samples came from the United States, Italy and Spain. In each case, the material was cDNA or gDNA derived from T cells, B-cell-depleted T cells, or PBMCs.

Original methodology: Reference gene primer amplification gave estimated nucleated cell counts. The table came from immunoSEQ multiplex PCR; TCRdb's copy has only in-frame clones and leaves some out. V, J and clone size are those of that table, while D and trimming were read from the DNA. The sample has just under 65,000 clones, more than 75% seen once. The CDR3 is made up of 15 amino acids. The germline V and J ends were trimmed by 1 base and 4 bases, with 13 bases remaining between them. The germline CDR1 and CDR2 sequences are MNHEY and SMNVEV (reference sequence). The sequencing sample was made of peripheral blood. The rearrangement links TRBV27 to TRBJ2-5, with D perhaps matching TRBD2 (5 bases). The TCR originated in a woman at least 80 years old with acute or convalescent COVID-19. The CDR3 coding sequence is TGTGCCAGCAGTTTATGGGCGGTTGAGGGAGAGACCCAGTACTTC. Encoded protein: CASSLWAVEGETQYF.